This TCR beta chain was sequenced for a study of T cell responses to AZD1222 COVID-19 vaccine. TCRdb keeps only in-frame clones here, not all; method: immunoSEQ multiplex PCR. The data show more than 80,000 clones, roughly 88% seen once. The length of the CDR3 is 14 residues. Germline V gene lookup returns CDR1 SGDLS and CDR2 YYNGEE. V was shortened by 4 bases and J by 5 bases, with 10 bases between the two germline ends. Study-level points and caveats: Clonal diversity was possibly underestimated, and white British individuals and females predominated among donors. Targeting of unmutated variant regions was reportedly seen in nearly half of spike-specific TCRs. With dominance at 160-218 and 743-854, vaccine-associated CD4 TCRs spanned spike.

In regard to this clone: Its antigen is unidentified.

This clonotype originated in an adult who received the AZD1222 COVID-19 vaccine. Sequenced material: peripheral blood, taken 28 days after the second AZD1222 dose. V is TRBV9 and J is TRBJ1-6, with no clear D. This chain's CDR3 is CASSLGSNNSPLHF. CDR3 in DNA: TGTGCCAGCAGCCTGGGGTCGAATAATTCACCCCTCCACTTT.